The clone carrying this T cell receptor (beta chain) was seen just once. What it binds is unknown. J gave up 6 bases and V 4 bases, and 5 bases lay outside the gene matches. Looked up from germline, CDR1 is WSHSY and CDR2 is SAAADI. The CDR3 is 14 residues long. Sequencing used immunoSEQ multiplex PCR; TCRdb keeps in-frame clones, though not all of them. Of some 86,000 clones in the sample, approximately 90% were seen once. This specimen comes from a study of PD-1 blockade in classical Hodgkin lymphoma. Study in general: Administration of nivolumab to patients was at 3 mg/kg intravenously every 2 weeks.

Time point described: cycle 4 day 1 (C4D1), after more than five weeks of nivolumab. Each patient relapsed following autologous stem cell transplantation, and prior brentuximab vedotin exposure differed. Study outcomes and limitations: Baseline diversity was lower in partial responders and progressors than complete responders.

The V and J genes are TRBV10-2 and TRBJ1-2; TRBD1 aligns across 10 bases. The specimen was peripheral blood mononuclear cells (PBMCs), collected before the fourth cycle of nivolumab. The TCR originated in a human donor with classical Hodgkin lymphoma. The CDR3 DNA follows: TGCGCCAGCAGTGGGACAGGGGGTCTCGATGGCTACACCTTC. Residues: CASSGTGGLDGYTF.